This T cell receptor beta chain derives from a study of shared clonotypes between healthy human individuals. Study results and caveats: Compared with clonotypes that all four donors shared, non-shared clonotypes had lower generation probabilities. Some naive CD4 clonotypes, about 5.5%, turned up in common across a handful of donors. It was only blood that was sampled, and tissue repertoires likely differ.

Germline CDR1 SEHNR, CDR2 FQNEAQ (reference sequence). The CDR3 consists of 11 residues. With 7 bases removed from V and 6 bases from J, the gap between germline ends came to 10 bases. This table comes from immunoSEQ multiplex PCR, and its TCRdb copy is limited to in-frame clones, with some not included. The table records about 590,000 clones, 95% of them present only once. Notes on this clone: What it binds is not known.

Naive CD8 populations comprised CD45RO-negative cells positively selected for CCR7, excluding terminally differentiated effector memory CD45RA+ cells. Donors were healthy HIV-negative adults without recently reported acute infections or vaccinations. The J gene is TRBJ2-7, the V gene TRBV7-9, with a possible D match to TRBD1 (6 bases). The receptor's source is a woman in her twenties or thirties in good health. The sequencing sample was made of naive CD8+ T cells sorted from blood. DNA of the CDR3: TGTGCCAGCATCAGGGGAGCCGAGCAGTACTTC. Translating it yields CASIRGAEQYF.